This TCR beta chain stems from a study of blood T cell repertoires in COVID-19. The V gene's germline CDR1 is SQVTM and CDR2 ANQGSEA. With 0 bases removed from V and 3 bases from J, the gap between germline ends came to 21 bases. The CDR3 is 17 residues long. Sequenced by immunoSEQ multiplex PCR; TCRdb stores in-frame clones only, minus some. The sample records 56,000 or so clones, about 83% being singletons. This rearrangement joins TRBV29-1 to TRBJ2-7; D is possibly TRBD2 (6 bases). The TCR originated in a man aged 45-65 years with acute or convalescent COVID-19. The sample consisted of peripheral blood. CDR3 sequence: CSVEEVPPGAGGYEQYF. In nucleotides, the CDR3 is TGCAGCGTTGAAGAGGTCCCCCCCGGAGCGGGCGGCTACGAGCAGTACTTC.